One sample yielded the 29 T cell receptor beta chains listed below, sequenced in a study of blood T cells in healthy people across ages. A second PCR of 7 to 11 cycles used a sample-barcoded 5' primer and a J-beta primer mix. TCRdb processed the 5' RACE reads anew with MiXCR; each CDR3 protein has one entry. The profile shows more than 750,000 distinct CDR3 sequences, almost 30% of them singletons. Separately, the same data were catalogued under a study of T cells of mothers and their children.

Source material: blood. The receptor source for this set is a woman aged 40 to 50 in good health.

About this clonotype: The junction shows a germline mismatch at one end, possibly a read error. This rearrangement joins TRBV6-1 to TRBJ2-2; TRBD2 might be the D (5 bases). Germline values: CDR1 MNHNS, CDR2 SASEGT. The CDR3 is 15 amino acids. This CDR3 reads CASRVGVMNAGELFF. The CDR3 DNA sequence: TGTGCCAGCAGGGTCGGGGTCATGAACGCCGGGGAGCTGTTTTTT.

Comment on this clonotype: A read error may be the cause here, since a much bigger clone is one base away. The chain links TRBV20-1 to TRBJ2-1; TRBD2 agrees at 7 bases. The CDR3 totals 16 residues. The germline CDR1 and CDR2 sequences are DFQATT and SNEGSKA (reference sequence). Here the CDR3 reads CSAGDMAGDRYNEQFF. CDR3 coding DNA: TGCAGTGCTGGAGATATGGCGGGGGACCGTTACAATGAGCAGTTCTTC.

This clonotype was seen more than once but under ten times. The chain links TRBV12-3 or TRBV12-4 to TRBJ1-6; D perhaps matches TRBD1 (6 bases). V lost 2 bases and J 10 bases, leaving 15 bases between the germline ends. CDR3 length: 15 residues. The CDR3 region has the DNA TGTGCCAGCAGTTTATCGATGGGGGGCCGGTCACCCCTCCACTTT. As protein: CASSLSMGGRSPLHF.

The chain joins TRBV4-2 to TRBJ2-5, with D possibly being TRBD1 (6 bases). The V gene's germline CDR1 is LGHNA and CDR2 YNFKEQ. The CDR3 loop spans 19 amino acids. Trimming took off 4 bases at V and 7 bases at J, with 31 bases between the two ends. The CDR3, as DNA: TGTGCCAGCAGCCCCGAATACCCACTTCTGCAGGGGTTAAAGGGGACCCAGTACTTC. Protein product: CASSPEYPLLQGLKGTQYF.

The sample holds many counts of this clonotype. The chain is built from TRBV11-2 and TRBJ2-4, with D perhaps TRBD1 or TRBD2 (5 bases each). There are 16 residues in the CDR3. Trimming shortened V by 5 bases and J by 7 bases, and 21 bases separated the two germline ends. The germline V gene encodes CDR1 SGHAT and CDR2 FQNNGV. The CDR3 nucleotides are TGTGCCAGCAGCCAACTTAGTGGTATATGGGGGAACATTCAGTACTTC. This codes for CASSQLSGIWGNIQYF. Drawing the rest from reference TRBV11-2 and TRBJ2-4, the complete variable domain is EAGVAQSPRYKIIEKRQSVAFWCNPISGHATLYWYQQILGQGPKLLIQFQNNGVVDDSQLPKDRFSAERLKGVDSTLKIQPAKLEDSAVYLCASSQLSGIWGNIQYFGAGTRLSVL.

In its sample, this clonotype was seen many times. The CDR3 DNA reads TGTGCCAGCAGTTCAATCCGGACTAGGAACTACAATGAGCAGTTCTTC. Encoded protein: CASSSIRTRNYNEQFF. The chain joins TRBV12-3 or TRBV12-4 to TRBJ2-1, with 7 bases that match TRBD2. The CDR3 contains 16 residues. V lost 4 bases to trimming and J lost 3 bases; unmatched junction nucleotides: 9.

The chain links TRBV5-6 to TRBJ2-1; D remains ambiguous. The CDR3 length is 16 residues. Trimming left V 4 bases short and J 0 bases short, with 14 bases between. Germline lookup yields CDR1 SGHDT and CDR2 YYEEEE. The CDR3 loop reads CASSPQYQPSYNEQFF. In nucleotides, the CDR3 is TGTGCCAGCAGCCCCCAGTACCAACCCTCCTACAATGAGCAGTTCTTC. Full variable domain (rest looked up from reference TRBV5-6 and TRBJ2-1): DAGVTQSPTHLIKTRGQQVTLRCSPKSGHDTVSWYQQALGQGPQFIFQYYEEEERQRGNFPDRFSGHQFPNYSSELNVNALLLGDSALYLCASSPQYQPSYNEQFFGPGTRLTVL.

The rearrangement joins TRBV5-6 to TRBJ2-2; 8 nucleotides align to TRBD2. With 1 base clipped from V and 4 bases from J, the junction kept 6 bases outside the gene matches. The germline V gene has CDR1 SGHDT and CDR2 YYEEEE. The CDR3 has 16 residues. This chain's CDR3 is CASSLSGGGLTGELFF. DNA for the CDR3: TGTGCCAGCAGCTTGTCTGGCGGGGGGCTCACCGGGGAGCTGTTTTTT.

The genes are TRBV29-1 and TRBJ1-1; 7 bases match TRBD1. Germline V CDR1 and CDR2: SQVTM, ANQGSEA. V lost 7 bases, J lost 7 bases, and 18 bases stayed unmatched. This CDR3 is built from 15 residues. The CDR3: CSARQQGWYLGEAFF. Written as DNA, the CDR3 is TGCAGCGCACGTCAACAGGGGTGGTATCTCGGTGAAGCTTTCTTT.

This clonotype came up many times. The rearrangement links TRBV6-2 or TRBV6-3 to TRBJ2-1, with D hard to call. The germline gives CDR1 MNHEY, CDR2 SVGEGT. This CDR3 is 11 amino acids long. V lost 4 bases, J lost 6 bases, and 4 bases lay in between. In DNA form, the CDR3 reads TGTGCCAGCAGTTCTTTCAATGAGCAGTTCTTC. Translation: CASSSFNEQFF.

This clonotype was seen once. The chain recombines TRBV5-1 with TRBJ2-2; the D is unclear. The CDR3 has 16 residues. Germline V CDR1 and CDR2: SGHRS, YFSETQ. V was shortened by 0 bases and J by 1 base, with 10 bases between the two germline ends. The CDR3 coding sequence is TGCGCCAGCAGCTTGGAACCGATAAAGAACACCGGGGAGCTGTTTTTT. This translates into CASSLEPIKNTGELFF.

V and J are TRBV7-3 and TRBJ2-1; 14 bases are shared with TRBD2. Germline values: CDR1 SGHTA, CDR2 FQGTGA. The CDR3 sequence is 15 residues long. Trimming took 5 bases from V and 8 from J; bases not matched to a gene: 5. CDR3 residues: CASSQGLAGVHEQFF. In DNA, the CDR3 is TGTGCCAGCAGCCAGGGACTAGCGGGAGTGCATGAGCAGTTCTTC.

This clonotype has more than one count but fewer than ten. V and J are TRBV15 and TRBJ2-1; 7 nucleotides align to TRBD1. Per germline, CDR1 LNHNV and CDR2 YYDKDF (reference sequence). The V gene end was trimmed by 4 bases and the J gene end by 4 bases; junction bases not matched to a gene: 10. The CDR3 has 16 residues. The DNA of the CDR3 is TGTGCCACCAGCAACCGACAGGGACGCCGATACAATGAGCAGTTCTTC. Translated, it gives CATSNRQGRRYNEQFF.

In the case of this clonotype: One junction end disagrees with the germline gene, perhaps due to a read error. The chain recombines TRBV12-3 or TRBV12-4 with TRBJ1-1, with D perhaps TRBD1 (6 bases). CDR3 length equals 14 residues. The CDR3 region has the DNA TGTACCAGCAGACCGCCGGACAGGAACACTGAAGCTTTCTTT. Protein product: CTSRPPDRNTEAFF.

The chain carries TRBV2 and TRBJ2-1, with 7 nucleotides matching TRBD2. The CDR3 sequence is 15 residues long. Germline V gene data show CDR1 as SNHLY and CDR2 as FYNNEI. V lost 6 bases and J lost 6; bases outside the gene matches: 11. The CDR3 here is CASSVLARGVNEQFF. CDR3 DNA sequence: TGTGCCAGCAGCGTACTAGCGCGAGGGGTCAATGAGCAGTTCTTC.

This clonotype was counted only a few times. The chain uses TRBV3-1 and TRBJ2-1; 8 bases are a match to TRBD1. Germline CDR1 and CDR2: LGHDT and YNNKEL (reference sequence). V lost 1 base and J lost 6; bases outside the gene matches: 2. This CDR3 has 14 amino acids. The CDR3 bases are TGTGCCAGCAGCCAAGGGACAGGGTCCAATGAGCAGTTCTTC. Amino acid sequence: CASSQGTGSNEQFF.

This clonotype showed up just once. This may be a read error: a much more frequent sequence differs by one nucleotide. The chain joins TRBV5-1 to TRBJ2-7, with D possibly matching TRBD2 (5 bases). Germline V gene data show CDR1 as SGHRS and CDR2 as YFSETQ. The CDR3 is 15 residues long. CDR3 nucleotide sequence: TGCGCCAGCAGCTTGGCCCCTGGACTTTCCTACGAGCGGTACTTC. Protein product: CASSLAPGLSYERYF.

The chain uses TRBV19 and TRBJ1-5; a possible D gene is TRBD1 (6 bases). V dropped 3 bases and J dropped 4 bases, with 19 bases sitting between them. In germline, CDR1 is LNHDA, CDR2 SQIVND (reference sequence). This CDR3 is 17 amino acids long. The CDR3 protein is CASSISFGGLLNQPQHF. CDR3 in DNA: TGTGCCAGTAGTATCTCGTTCGGGGGGCTCCTAAATCAGCCCCAGCATTTT. Complete variable domain (other parts from reference TRBV19 and TRBJ1-5): DGGITQSPKYLFRKEGQNVTLSCEQNLNHDAMYWYRQDPGQGLRLIYYSQIVNDFQKGDIAEGYSVSREKKESFPLTVTSAQKNPTAFYLCASSISFGGLLNQPQHFGDGTRLSIL.

This clonotype is a singleton in its sample. V gene TRBV7-3 combines with J gene TRBJ1-2, with 7 nucleotides matching TRBD1. CDR1 is SGHTA, CDR2 FQGTGA, per germline. The J segment lost 4 bases and the V segment lost 5 bases, leaving 10 bases of the junction unmatched. The CDR3 length is 15 residues. CDR3: CASSHHDRASYGYTF. The CDR3 DNA sequence: TGTGCCAGCAGCCACCACGACAGGGCTTCCTATGGCTACACCTTC.

For this clonotype: Compared with germline, one end of the junction differs, possibly owing to a read error. This CDR3 reads CAGSFTGNHATNKKLFF. For the CDR3, the DNA is TGTGCCGGCAGCTTTACAGGGAATCACGCAACTAATAAAAAACTGTTTTTT. This chain connects TRBV11-2 to TRBJ1-4, with D tentatively TRBD1 (6 bases). Germline CDR1 is SGHAT and CDR2 is FQNNGV. The CDR3 runs to 17 residues. Full variable domain (missing parts from reference TRBV11-2 and TRBJ1-4): EAGVAQSPRYKIIEKRQSVAFWCNPISGHATLYWYQQILGQGPKLLIQFQNNGVVDDSQLPKDRFSAERLKGVDSTLKIQPAKLEDSAVYLCAGSFTGNHATNKKLFFGSGTQLSVL.

This clonotype came up once. The junction and the germline gene differ at one end; a read error may be behind it. The CDR3 coding sequence is TGTGCCAGCAACTTACATAGCGGTCAGAACAATGAGCAGTTCTTC. Its protein product is CASNLHSGQNNEQFF. The V call is TRBV7-2, the J call TRBJ2-1, with D tentatively TRBD2 (6 bases). The CDR3 runs to 15 residues. The germline CDR1 and CDR2 sequences are SGHTA and FQGNSA.

This clonotype was observed a handful of times. The chain combines TRBV7-2 with TRBJ2-3, with D uncertain. The CDR3 covers 17 residues. Trimming pared 5 bases from V and 6 bases from J, leaving 24 bases between. The germline gives CDR1 SGHTA, CDR2 FQGNSA. CDR3 residues: CASSAVGLSAGQDTQYF. Here the CDR3 DNA reads TGTGCCAGCAGCGCCGTAGGTTTGAGCGCTGGTCAGGATACGCAGTATTTT.

Details on this clonotype: A much more abundant neighbour one base away suggests this may be a read error. This rearrangement joins TRBV27 to TRBJ2-4; possibly TRBD2 for D (5 bases). The assigned J gene may be wrong: the sequence end matches TRBJ2-7 better. This CDR3 comprises 15 residues. Germline loops: CDR1 MNHEY, CDR2 SMNVEV (reference sequence). CDR3 sequence reads: CASSLNPLSVYEQYF. As DNA, the CDR3 is TGTGCCAGCAGTTTAAATCCGCTTAGCGTCTACGAGCAGTACTTC.

The rearrangement links TRBV20-1 to TRBJ1-6; unclear D gene. With 5 bases removed from V and 6 bases from J, the gap between germline ends came to 17 bases. This CDR3 has 15 residues. Germline V gives CDR1 DFQATT, CDR2 SNEGSKA (reference sequence). DNA of the CDR3: TGCAGTGCTGGCCCCCGGCGGGCGGCTAATTCACCCCTCCACTTT. Protein sequence: CSAGPRRAANSPLHF.

The genes are TRBV12-3 or TRBV12-4 and TRBJ2-3; the match to TRBD2 covers 8 bases. J lost 3 bases, V lost 6 bases, and 11 bases had no gene match. The CDR3 loop spans 16 amino acids. CDR3 residues: CASSPYGRVSTDTQYF. The CDR3 nucleotides read TGTGCCAGCAGCCCGTACGGGAGGGTGTCGACAGATACGCAGTATTTT.

This clonotype has only a few counts. This sequence joins TRBV27 and TRBJ1-1, with D unresolved. This CDR3 is built from 14 residues. Looked up from germline, CDR1 is MNHEY and CDR2 is SMNVEV (reference sequence). V gave up 7 bases and J gave up 4 bases, with 16 bases separating them. The CDR3, as DNA: TGTGCCAGCACCAAAGGGCATCCGAGCACTGAAGCTTTCTTT. Amino acids: CASTKGHPSTEAFF.

This clonotype was counted a single time. A read error may explain this, as a much larger clone is one base away. The V gene is TRBV5-1, the J gene TRBJ2-1; TRBD2 matches 8 bases. Germline V gene data show CDR1 as SGHRS and CDR2 as YFSETQ. This CDR3 contains 15 residues. The CDR3 region has the DNA TGCGCCAGCAGCTTGTATAGCGGGGTATACAATGAGCTGTTCTTC. It specifies CASSLYSGVYNELFF.

This clonotype was seen ten or more times. The rearrangement links TRBV20-1 to TRBJ1-5; 7 nucleotides agree with TRBD1. The CDR3 spans 15 residues. The germline V gene has CDR1 DFQATT and CDR2 SNEGSKA (reference sequence). J was trimmed by 3 bases and V by 2 bases; bases with no gene match: 7. The CDR3 protein is CSARSGTAPNQPQHF. The CDR3 DNA sequence: TGCAGTGCTAGATCCGGGACAGCGCCCAATCAGCCCCAGCATTTT.

This chain joins TRBV5-1 and TRBJ2-7, with 8 bases matching TRBD1. Losses at the gene ends were 7 bases for V and 2 bases for J; bases not matched to a gene: 8. The CDR3 is made up of 14 amino acids. Germline loops: CDR1 SGHRS, CDR2 YFSETQ. The CDR3 coding sequence is TGCGCCAGCGGAGAGCAGGGGGCAACCTACGAGCAGTACTTC. Protein sequence: CASGEQGATYEQYF.